The source of this TCR beta chain is a study of blood T cell repertoires in COVID-19. Across the whole study: Acute and convalescent COVID-19 samples came from the United States, Italy and Spain. PBMCs, B-cell-depleted T cells, or T cells provided the cDNA or gDNA that made up the material.

In the study's own analysis: Quantification of nucleated cells was approximated via reference gene primer amplification. Generated by immunoSEQ multiplex PCR, the TCRdb table keeps only in-frame clones and is missing some. V, J and clone size are taken as reported in that table, and D and trimming were inferred from the DNA itself. Seen here are 200,000 or so clones, approximately 87% observed once, and the top ten hold over 2%. There are 14 residues in the CDR3. Germline-derived CDR1 and CDR2 are SGHTA and FQGNSA. V was cut by 5 bases and J by 2 bases, with 12 bases left in between. The sequence came from a woman between 45 and 60 years old with acute or convalescent COVID-19. Sequencing was done on a sample of peripheral blood. The chain has TRBV7-2 and TRBJ2-5, with a possible D match to TRBD2 (5 bases). The CDR3: CASSRAAVQETQYF. The CDR3 DNA follows: TGTGCCAGCAGCAGAGCGGCTGTTCAAGAGACCCAGTACTTC. Variable domain in full (rest from reference TRBV7-2 and TRBJ2-5): GAGVSQSPSNKVTEKGKDVELRCDPISGHTALYWYRQSLGQGLEFLIYFQGNSAPDKSGLPSDRFSAERTGGSVSTLTIQRTQQEDSAVYLCASSRAAVQETQYFGPGTRLLVL.